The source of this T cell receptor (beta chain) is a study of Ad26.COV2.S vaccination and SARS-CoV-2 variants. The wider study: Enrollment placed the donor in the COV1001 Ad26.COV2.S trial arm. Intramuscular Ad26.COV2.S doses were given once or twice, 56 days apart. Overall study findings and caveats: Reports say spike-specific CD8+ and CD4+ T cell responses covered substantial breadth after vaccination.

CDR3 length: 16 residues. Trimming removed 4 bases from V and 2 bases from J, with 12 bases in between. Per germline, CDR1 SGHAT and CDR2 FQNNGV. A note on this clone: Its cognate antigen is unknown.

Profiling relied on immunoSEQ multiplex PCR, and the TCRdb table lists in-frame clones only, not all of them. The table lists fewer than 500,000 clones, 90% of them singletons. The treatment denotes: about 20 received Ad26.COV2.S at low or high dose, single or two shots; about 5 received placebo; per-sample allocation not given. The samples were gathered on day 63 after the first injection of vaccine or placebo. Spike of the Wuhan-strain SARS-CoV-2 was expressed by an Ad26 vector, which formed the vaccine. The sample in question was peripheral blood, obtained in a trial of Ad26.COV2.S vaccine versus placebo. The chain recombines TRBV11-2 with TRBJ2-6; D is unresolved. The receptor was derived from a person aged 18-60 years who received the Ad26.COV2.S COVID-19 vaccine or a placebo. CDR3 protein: CASSSPRQTGANVLTF. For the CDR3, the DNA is TGTGCCAGCAGCTCCCCCCGGCAAACTGGGGCCAACGTCCTGACTTTC.